These 21 T cell receptor beta chains were all obtained from the same sample, sequenced in a study of blood T cell repertoires in COVID-19. The protocol was immunoSEQ multiplex PCR, while the TCRdb copy is restricted to in-frame clones and leaves out a portion. This table holds about 270,000 clones, just under 90% found once. The specimen sequenced was PBMCs or T cells enriched from blood (not recorded which). These receptors all stem from a woman under 40 with acute COVID-19.

V gene TRBV7-8 combines with J gene TRBJ1-4; D is undetermined. V was cut by 2 bases and J by 4 bases, with 8 bases left in between. From germline, CDR1 is SGHVS and CDR2 FQNEAQ. The CDR3 sequence is 14 residues long. The CDR3 DNA reads as TGTGCCAGCAGCTTATCTGGTAGTAATGAAAAACTGTTTTTT. It translates to CASSLSGSNEKLFF.

This clone appeared many times. The chain is built from TRBV6-5 and TRBJ1-4; possibly TRBD1 for D (5 bases). The CDR3 totals 14 residues. CDR1 is MNHEY and CDR2 is SVGAGI in the germline V gene. Trimming cost V 4 bases and J 8 bases, with 14 bases left between them. The CDR3 region has the DNA TGTGCCAGCAGTTGGGGCAGAGCTAGGGAAAAACTGTTTTTT. This translates into CASSWGRAREKLFF.

The gene calls are TRBV19 and TRBJ1-1; D gene uncertain. The CDR3 consists of 12 residues. Germline loops: CDR1 LNHDA, CDR2 SQIVND (reference sequence). V was pared by 3 bases and J by 1 base, with 3 bases between. The CDR3 region is CASSIRNTEAFF. The CDR3, as DNA: TGTGCCAGTAGTATCCGGAACACTGAAGCTTTCTTT.

A remark on this clone: The sample carries other DNA sequences with the same CDR3. The chain joins TRBV18 to TRBJ2-1; 9 nucleotides agree with TRBD1. CDR3 size: 15 residues. Trimming took 2 bases from V and 2 from J; bases not matched to a gene: 1. CDR1 is KGHSH, CDR2 LQKENI, per germline. CDR3 nucleotides: TGTGCCAGCTCACCAGGGACAGGGCCCTACAATGAGCAGTTCTTC. Amino acid sequence: CASSPGTGPYNEQFF.

V and J are TRBV24-1 and TRBJ2-2; 9 bases map to TRBD2. CDR1 and CDR2 from the germline V gene are KGHDR and SFDVKD. Trimming removed 3 bases from V and 6 bases from J; junction bases left unmatched: 10. The CDR3 is 17 residues long. DNA for the CDR3: TGTGCCACCAGTGATCCCCCCGGGACTAGCAACGCCGGGGAGCTGTTTTTT. Translating it yields CATSDPPGTSNAGELFF.

The V and J genes are TRBV7-9 and TRBJ2-7; 9 bases align to TRBD1. From germline, CDR1 is SEHNR and CDR2 FQNEAQ (reference sequence). This CDR3 spans 14 amino acids. Germline trimming cut 5 bases from V and 4 bases from J; bases unmatched to any gene: 6. CDR3 region: CASSIGQGRYEQYF. In DNA, the CDR3 is TGTGCCAGCAGCATAGGACAGGGGAGGTACGAGCAGTACTTC.

This clone was recorded only once. This chain joins TRBV10-3 and TRBJ2-7, with 10 bases that match TRBD1. Germline loops: CDR1 ENHRY, CDR2 SYGVKD. The CDR3 sequence is 14 residues long. V dropped 5 bases and J dropped 3; count of bases not matched to a gene: 4. The CDR3 DNA is TGTGCCATCAGTTCCGGGACAGGGGACTACGAGCAGTACTTC. Amino acids: CAISSGTGDYEQYF.

The V and J genes are TRBV4-1 and TRBJ2-6; 8 bases are a match to TRBD2. Germline V gene lookup returns CDR1 MGHRA and CDR2 YSYEKL. Losses at the gene ends were 1 base for V and 0 bases for J; bases not matched to a gene: 2. CDR3 length: 17 amino acids. The DNA for the CDR3 is TGCGCCAGCAGCCAAGCGGGGGGGATCTCTGGGGCCAACGTCCTGACTTTC. This translates into CASSQAGGISGANVLTF.

The chain couples TRBV28 to TRBJ2-5; 9 bases map to TRBD2. Germline V gene data show CDR1 as MDHEN and CDR2 as SYDVKM. The CDR3 consists of 15 residues. V trimming: 3 bases; J trimming: 4 bases; junction bases outside the gene matches: 6. The CDR3 DNA reads as TGTGCCAGCAGTTTGGGCGGGAGGGCCCGAGAGACCCAGTACTTC. Protein: CASSLGGRARETQYF. The full variable domain, in which reference TRBV28 and TRBJ2-5 provide the parts outside the CDR3, is DVKVTQSSRYLVKRTGEKVFLECVQDMDHENMFWYRQDPGLGLRLIYFSYDVKMKEKGDIPEGYSVSREKKERFSLILESASTNQTSMYLCASSLGGRARETQYFGPGTRLLVL.

V usage is TRBV24-1 and J usage is TRBJ1-4; 10 positions match TRBD1. CDR3 length: 15 amino acids. The V gene's germline CDR1 is KGHDR and CDR2 SFDVKD. The junction had 7 bases not matched to a gene; V was cut back by 6 bases and J by 7 bases. CDR3 sequence (DNA): TGTGCCACCAGTTCTTCGACAGGGGGCCTTGAAAAACTGTTTTTT. It translates to CATSSSTGGLEKLFF.

The chain uses TRBV7-2 and TRBJ2-2; 9 nucleotides align to TRBD2. This CDR3 contains 16 residues. Trimming took 0 bases from V and 6 from J; bases not matched to a gene: 5. The germline gives CDR1 SGHTA, CDR2 FQGNSA. The CDR3 DNA reads TGTGCCAGCAGCTTAGCTGTGCGGGAGGGGTCCGGGGAGCTGTTTTTT. Translation: CASSLAVREGSGELFF.

The J gene is TRBJ1-4, the V gene TRBV7-9; D might be TRBD1 (6 bases). This CDR3 is built from 15 residues. The V gene lost 5 bases and the J gene lost 7 bases, with 17 bases spanning the gap. Germline CDR1 SEHNR, CDR2 FQNEAQ (reference sequence). The CDR3 loop reads CASSPPGTSGEKLFF. In DNA form, the CDR3 reads TGTGCCAGCAGCCCGCCAGGGACATCGGGTGAAAAACTGTTTTTT.

The chain employs TRBV6-1 and TRBJ2-1, with 10 bases aligning to TRBD1. The CDR3 has 15 residues. V lost 3 bases and J lost 9; bases outside the gene matches: 8. Germline V gene data show CDR1 as MNHNS and CDR2 as SASEGT. The CDR3 DNA follows: TGTGCCAGCAGTGATATCCGGGACAGGGGATCTGAGCAGTTCTTC. This encodes CASSDIRDRGSEQFF.

This clone was seen a few times. The chain combines TRBV4-2 with TRBJ2-7; 9 bases fit TRBD1. The CDR3 is 14 amino acids. V trimming: 1 base; J trimming: 7 bases; junction bases outside the gene matches: 5. The germline CDR1 and CDR2 sequences are LGHNA and YNFKEQ. CDR3 loop: CASSQGDRAREQYF. In DNA, the CDR3 is TGTGCCAGCAGCCAAGGGGACAGGGCTCGGGAGCAGTACTTC.

The rearrangement links TRBV27 to TRBJ2-3, with 13 nucleotides matching TRBD2. The CDR3 extends over 18 amino acids. The V gene's germline CDR1 is MNHEY and CDR2 SMNVEV (reference sequence). V lost 4 bases, J lost 0 bases, and 7 bases stayed unmatched. DNA of the CDR3: TGTGCCAGCAGTTCATACATGGGACTAGCGGGGAGCACAGATACGCAGTATTTT. It specifies CASSSYMGLAGSTDTQYF.

Only one count was recorded for this clone. The J gene is TRBJ2-5, the V gene TRBV5-6, with D possibly being TRBD1 (5 bases). The CDR3 runs 13 residues. The germline V gene has CDR1 SGHDT and CDR2 YYEEEE. Trimming removed 0 bases at V and 4 bases at J, with 7 bases between. The DNA of the CDR3 is TGTGCCAGCAGCTTGGAAGGGGTAGAGACCCAGTACTTC. Translating gives CASSLEGVETQYF. The whole variable domain, filled in from reference TRBV5-6 and TRBJ2-5, reads DAGVTQSPTHLIKTRGQQVTLRCSPKSGHDTVSWYQQALGQGPQFIFQYYEEEERQRGNFPDRFSGHQFPNYSSELNVNALLLGDSALYLCASSLEGVETQYFGPGTRLLVL.

The V gene is TRBV19, the J gene TRBJ2-5; 9 bases map to TRBD1. Germline V gene data show CDR1 as LNHDA and CDR2 as SQIVND (reference sequence). The CDR3 sequence is 15 residues long. V lost 1 base and J lost 3; bases outside the gene matches: 3. The CDR3 sequence: CASSIGWTGEETQYF. The CDR3 DNA follows: TGTGCCAGTAGTATAGGTTGGACAGGGGAAGAGACCCAGTACTTC.

The chain employs TRBV10-1 and TRBJ2-1; 13 nucleotides match TRBD2. The CDR3 is 15 amino acids. The germline V gene has CDR1 WNHNN and CDR2 SYGVQD (reference sequence). The V gene end was trimmed by 4 bases and the J gene end by 9 bases; junction bases not matched to a gene: 6. The CDR3 sequence is CASSGRLAGGGEQFF. For the CDR3, the DNA is TGCGCCAGCAGTGGGCGACTAGCGGGAGGCGGTGAGCAGTTCTTC.

The chain has TRBV6-1 and TRBJ2-1; 15 bases fit TRBD2. V lost 6 bases and J lost 7; bases outside the gene matches: 7. Germline V gene sequence: CDR1 MNHNS, CDR2 SASEGT. CDR3 length equals 16 residues. The CDR3 DNA is TGTGCCAGCAGCGAACCCGGGACTAGCGGGAGGAATGAGCAGTTCTTC. Translation gives CASSEPGTSGRNEQFF.

The chain recombines TRBV14 with TRBJ2-1; no clear D. CDR1 and CDR2 from the germline V gene are SGHDN and FVKESK. V shed 9 bases and J shed 2 bases, with 11 bases lying between them. The CDR3 sequence is 13 residues long. The CDR3 sequence: CARRSEPYNEQFF. DNA for the CDR3: TGTGCCAGACGCAGCGAACCCTACAATGAGCAGTTCTTC.

This chain links TRBV24-1 with TRBJ2-3; 13 positions match TRBD2. With V trimmed by 4 bases and J by 7 bases, 7 bases remained unmatched. Germline V gene sequence: CDR1 KGHDR, CDR2 SFDVKD. This CDR3 comprises 16 residues. CDR3 sequence reads: CATSEKTSGRANTQYF. The DNA of the CDR3 is TGTGCCACCAGTGAGAAAACTAGCGGGAGGGCCAATACGCAGTATTTT.